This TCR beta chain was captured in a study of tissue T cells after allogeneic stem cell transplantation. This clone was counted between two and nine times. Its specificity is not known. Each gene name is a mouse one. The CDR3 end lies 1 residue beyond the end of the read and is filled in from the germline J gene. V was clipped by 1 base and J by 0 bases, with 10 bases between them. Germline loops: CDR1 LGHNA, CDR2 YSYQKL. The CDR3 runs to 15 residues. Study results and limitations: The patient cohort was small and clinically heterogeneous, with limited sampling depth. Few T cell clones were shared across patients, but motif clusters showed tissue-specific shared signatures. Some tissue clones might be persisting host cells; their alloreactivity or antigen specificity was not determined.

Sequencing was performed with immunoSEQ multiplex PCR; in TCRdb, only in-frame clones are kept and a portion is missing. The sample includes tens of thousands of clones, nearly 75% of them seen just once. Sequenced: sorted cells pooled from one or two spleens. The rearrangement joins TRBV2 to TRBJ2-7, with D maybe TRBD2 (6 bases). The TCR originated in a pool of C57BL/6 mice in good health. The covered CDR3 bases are TGTGCCAGCAGCCAAGCGACTGGCAGCTCCTATGAACAGTAC. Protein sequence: CASSQATGSSYEQY. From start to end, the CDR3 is CASSQATGSSYEQYF.